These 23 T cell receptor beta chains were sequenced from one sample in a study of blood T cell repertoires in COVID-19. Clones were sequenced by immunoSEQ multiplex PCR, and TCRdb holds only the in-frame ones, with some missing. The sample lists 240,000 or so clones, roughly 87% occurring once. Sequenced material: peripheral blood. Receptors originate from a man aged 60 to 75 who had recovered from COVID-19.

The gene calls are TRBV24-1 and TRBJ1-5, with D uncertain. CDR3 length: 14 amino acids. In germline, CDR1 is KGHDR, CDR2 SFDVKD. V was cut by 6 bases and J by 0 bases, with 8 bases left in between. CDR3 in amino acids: CATSPGYSNQPQHF. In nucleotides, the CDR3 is TGTGCCACCAGTCCAGGTTATAGCAATCAGCCCCAGCATTTT.

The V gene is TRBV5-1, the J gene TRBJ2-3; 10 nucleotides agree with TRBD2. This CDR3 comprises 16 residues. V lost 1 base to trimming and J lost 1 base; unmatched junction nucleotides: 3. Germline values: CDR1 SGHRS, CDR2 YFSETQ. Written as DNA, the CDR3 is TGCGCCAGCAGCTTGCGTCTAGCGGGGGGCACAGATACGCAGTATTTT. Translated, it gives CASSLRLAGGTDTQYF.

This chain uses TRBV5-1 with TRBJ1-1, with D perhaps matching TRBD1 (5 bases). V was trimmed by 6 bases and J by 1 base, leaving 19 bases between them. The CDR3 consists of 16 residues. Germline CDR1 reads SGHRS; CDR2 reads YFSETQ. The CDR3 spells CASTNQMTVKNTEAFF. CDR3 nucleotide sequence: TGCGCCAGCACCAATCAAATGACAGTTAAGAACACTGAAGCTTTCTTT.

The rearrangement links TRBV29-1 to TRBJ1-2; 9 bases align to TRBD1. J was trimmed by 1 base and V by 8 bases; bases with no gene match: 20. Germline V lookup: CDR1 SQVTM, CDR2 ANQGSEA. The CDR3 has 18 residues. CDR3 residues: CSSAGGRGQGANNYGYTF. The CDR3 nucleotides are TGCAGCTCTGCCGGGGGCAGGGGACAGGGAGCAAATAACTATGGCTACACCTTC.

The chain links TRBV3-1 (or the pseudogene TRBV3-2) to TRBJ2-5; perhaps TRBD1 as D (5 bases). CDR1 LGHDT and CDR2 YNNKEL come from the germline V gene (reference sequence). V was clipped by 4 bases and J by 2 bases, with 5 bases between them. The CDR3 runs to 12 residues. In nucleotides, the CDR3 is TGTGCCAGCAGCCGACAGCAAGAGACCCAGTACTTC. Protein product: CASSRQQETQYF.

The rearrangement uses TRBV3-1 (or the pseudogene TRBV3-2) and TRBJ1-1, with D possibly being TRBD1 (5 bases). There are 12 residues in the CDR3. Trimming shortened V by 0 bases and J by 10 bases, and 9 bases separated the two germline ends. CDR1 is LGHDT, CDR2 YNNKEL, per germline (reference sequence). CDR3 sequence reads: CASSQDMGGAFF. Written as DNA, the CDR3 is TGTGCCAGCAGCCAAGATATGGGGGGAGCTTTCTTT.

The CDR3 DNA sequence: TGCGCCAGCAGCTTCGGGGACAGCTATGGCTACACCTTC. This sequence encodes CASSFGDSYGYTF. The rearrangement joins TRBV5-1 to TRBJ1-2; 7 nucleotides match TRBD1. Germline-derived CDR1 and CDR2 are SGHRS and YFSETQ. The V and J ends lost 2 bases and 4 bases, in that order; junction bases with no gene match: 2. This CDR3 comprises 13 residues.

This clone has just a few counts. This CDR3 is CASMVDRGYEQYF. CDR3 nucleotides: TGTGCCAGCATGGTAGACAGGGGCTACGAGCAGTACTTC. The chain recombines TRBV2 with TRBJ2-7, with TRBD1 matching 8 bases. J lost 3 bases, V lost 7 bases, and 5 bases had no gene match. The germline CDR1 and CDR2 sequences are SNHLY and FYNNEI. This CDR3 region has 13 residues. The full variable domain, its missing parts supplied by reference TRBV2 and TRBJ2-7, is EPEVTQTPSHQVTQMGQEVILRCVPISNHLYFYWYRQILGQKVEFLVSFYNNEISEKSEIFDDQFSVERPDGSNFTLKIRSTKLEDSAMYFCASMVDRGYEQYFGPGTRLTVT.

The CDR3 DNA reads TGTGCCAGTGGCCGCCACCTAGACGTAGAGGATCAGCCCCAGCATTTT. This codes for CASGRHLDVEDQPQHF. The rearrangement uses TRBV19 and TRBJ1-5; D is unclear. The length of the CDR3 is 16 residues. The ends were cut back, 8 bases at V and 5 bases at J, with 22 bases in the middle. The germline CDR1 and CDR2 sequences are LNHDA and SQIVND (reference sequence).

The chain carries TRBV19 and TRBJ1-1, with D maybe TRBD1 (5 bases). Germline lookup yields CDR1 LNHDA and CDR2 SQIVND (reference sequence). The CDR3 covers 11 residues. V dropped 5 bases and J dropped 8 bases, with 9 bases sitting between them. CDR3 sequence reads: CASSRRTEAFF. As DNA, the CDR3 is TGTGCCAGTAGTCGCCGGACAGAAGCTTTCTTT.

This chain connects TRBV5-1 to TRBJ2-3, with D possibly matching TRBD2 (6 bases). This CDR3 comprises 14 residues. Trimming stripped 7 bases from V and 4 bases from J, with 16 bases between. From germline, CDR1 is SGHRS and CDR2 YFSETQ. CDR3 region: CASGRWGSADTQYF. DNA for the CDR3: TGCGCCAGCGGGAGGTGGGGGTCCGCAGATACGCAGTATTTT.

The DNA for the CDR3 is TGTGCCTGGAGCCCTTTATTAGCGGGGGGATACAATGAGCAGTTCTTC. Translated: CAWSPLLAGGYNEQFF. V usage is TRBV30 and J usage is TRBJ2-1; TRBD2 matches 10 bases. The CDR3 has 16 residues. V dropped 3 bases and J dropped 4; count of bases not matched to a gene: 9. Germline V gene data show CDR1 as GTSNPN and CDR2 as SVGIG (reference sequence).

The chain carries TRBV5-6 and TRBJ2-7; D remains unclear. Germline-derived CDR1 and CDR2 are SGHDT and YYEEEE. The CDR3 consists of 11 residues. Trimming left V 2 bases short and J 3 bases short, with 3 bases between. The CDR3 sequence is CASSLYYEQYV. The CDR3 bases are TGTGCCAGCAGCTTATACTACGAGCAGTACGTC.

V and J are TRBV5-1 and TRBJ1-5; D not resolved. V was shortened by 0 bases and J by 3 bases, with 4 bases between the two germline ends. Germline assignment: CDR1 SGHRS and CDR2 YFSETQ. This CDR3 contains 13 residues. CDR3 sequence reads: CASSLAVNQPQHF. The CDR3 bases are TGCGCCAGCAGCTTGGCAGTCAATCAGCCCCAGCATTTT.

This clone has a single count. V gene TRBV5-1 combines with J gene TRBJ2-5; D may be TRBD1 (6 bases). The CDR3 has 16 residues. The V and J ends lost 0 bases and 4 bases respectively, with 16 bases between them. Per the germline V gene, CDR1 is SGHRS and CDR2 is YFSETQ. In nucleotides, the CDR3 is TGCGCCAGCAGCTTGGACTACAGGGCCCCGGGAGAGACCCAGTACTTC. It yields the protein CASSLDYRAPGETQYF.

The CDR3 region has the DNA TGTGCCAGCAGCTTGTTCGGCGGGGGCCGGGCAGATACGCAGTATTTT. This encodes CASSLFGGGRADTQYF. This chain joins TRBV5-4 and TRBJ2-3, with D perhaps TRBD2 (7 bases). Trimming took off 1 base at V and 4 bases at J, with 16 bases between the two ends. Germline CDR1 SGHNT, CDR2 YYREEE (reference sequence). The CDR3 loop spans 16 amino acids.

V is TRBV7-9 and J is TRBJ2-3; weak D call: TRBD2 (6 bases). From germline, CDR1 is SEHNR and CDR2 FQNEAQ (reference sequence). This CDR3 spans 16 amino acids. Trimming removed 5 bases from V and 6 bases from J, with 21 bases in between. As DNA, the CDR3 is TGTGCCAGCAGCCCACCCCTAGCCATCAGCGGGGATACGCAGTATTTT. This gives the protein CASSPPLAISGDTQYF.

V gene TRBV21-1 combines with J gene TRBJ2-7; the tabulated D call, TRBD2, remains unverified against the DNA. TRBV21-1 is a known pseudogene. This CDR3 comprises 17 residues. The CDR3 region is CASSKAHRWGGSYEQYV. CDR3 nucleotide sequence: TGTGCCAGCAGCAAAGCGCATCGATGGGGAGGCTCCTACGAGCAGTACGTC.

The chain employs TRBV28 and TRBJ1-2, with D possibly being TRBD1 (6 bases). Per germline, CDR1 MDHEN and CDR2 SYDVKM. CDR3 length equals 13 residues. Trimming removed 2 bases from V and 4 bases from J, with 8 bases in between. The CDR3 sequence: CASSLRTAYGYTF. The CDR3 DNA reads TGTGCCAGCAGTTTACGGACAGCCTATGGCTACACCTTC.

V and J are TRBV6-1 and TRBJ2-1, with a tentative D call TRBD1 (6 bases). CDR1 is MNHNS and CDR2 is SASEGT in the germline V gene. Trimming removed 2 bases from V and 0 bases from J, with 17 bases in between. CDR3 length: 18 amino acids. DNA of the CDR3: TGTGCCAGCAGTGAAAATGCAGGGACATCCAGCTCCTACAATGAGCAGTTCTTC. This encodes CASSENAGTSSSYNEQFF.

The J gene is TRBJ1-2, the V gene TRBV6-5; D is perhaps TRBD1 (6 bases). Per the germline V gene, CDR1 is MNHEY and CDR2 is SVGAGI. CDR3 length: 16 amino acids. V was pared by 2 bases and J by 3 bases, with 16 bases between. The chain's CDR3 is CASSYAVGRQDYGYTF. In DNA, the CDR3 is TGTGCCAGCAGTTACGCAGTGGGGAGACAGGACTATGGCTACACCTTC.

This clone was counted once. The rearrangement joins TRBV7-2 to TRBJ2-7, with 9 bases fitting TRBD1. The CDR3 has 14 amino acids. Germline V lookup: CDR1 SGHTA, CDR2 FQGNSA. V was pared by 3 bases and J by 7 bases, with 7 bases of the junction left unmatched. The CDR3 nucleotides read TGTGCCAGCAGCTTCGACAGGGGGTTGAGGGAGCAGTACTTC. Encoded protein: CASSFDRGLREQYF.

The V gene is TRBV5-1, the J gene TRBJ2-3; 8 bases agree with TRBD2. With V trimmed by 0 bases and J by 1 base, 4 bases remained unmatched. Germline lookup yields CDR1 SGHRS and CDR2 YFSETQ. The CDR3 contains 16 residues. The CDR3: CASSLGLSGGTDTQYF. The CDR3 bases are TGCGCCAGCAGCTTGGGTCTTAGCGGGGGCACAGATACGCAGTATTTT. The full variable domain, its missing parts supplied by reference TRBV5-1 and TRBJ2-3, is KAGVTQTPRYLIKTRGQQVTLSCSPISGHRSVSWYQQTPGQGLQFLFEYFSETQRNKGNFPGRFSGRQFSNSRSEMNVSTLELGDSALYLCASSLGLSGGTDTQYFGPGTRLTVL.